This T cell receptor (beta chain) came from a study of T cell responses to AZD1222 COVID-19 vaccine. Study-wide results and caveats: After two AZD1222 doses, spike-specific TCR breadth and depth rose versus day 0.

In the case of this clone: Its antigen is not known.

Some clones are missing from TCRdb's copy, which holds only in-frame ones; the method was immunoSEQ multiplex PCR. The sample has over 140,000 clones; the top ten hold about 2.2%. V gave up 6 bases and J gave up 6 bases, with 12 bases separating them. This CDR3 has 13 amino acids. Germline-derived CDR1 and CDR2 are MNHEY and SVGEGT. The TCR was taken from an adult in good health. This chain uses TRBV6-2 or TRBV6-3 with TRBJ1-5; maybe TRBD1 (6 bases). Sequencing input: peripheral blood. CDR3 sequence (DNA): TGTGCCAGCAGCCTCGGGGGCTCTCAGCCCCAGCATTTT. Amino acid sequence: CASSLGGSQPQHF.